One sample yielded the 15 T cell receptor beta chains listed below, sequenced in a study of T cells in Graves' hyperthyroidism and ophthalmopathy. The CDR3 regions of TCR beta were amplified from RNA transcripts. Carried out on the TCR CDR3, a first-round RT-PCR used the HTBI primer set. One entry per CDR3 protein results from TCRdb running MiXCR on the multiplex PCR reads. This table has 490,000 or so distinct CDR3 sequences, more than 15% appearing once. The source material was blood. The receptors were sampled from a woman younger than 45 with Graves' ophthalmopathy.

The chain is built from TRBV20-1 and TRBJ2-7; TRBD2 matches 12 bases. V was clipped by 2 bases and J by 13 bases; unmatched bases: 3. The CDR3 runs 11 residues. Germline V CDR1 and CDR2: DFQATT, SNEGSKA (reference sequence). CDR3 region: CSARRTSGTYF. In DNA form, the CDR3 reads TGCAGTGCTAGAAGGACTAGCGGGACCTACTTC.

This clonotype appeared a few times. The junction shows a germline mismatch at one end, possibly a read error. The CDR3 loop reads CASSQMTSNTEALF. Written as DNA, the CDR3 is TGCGCCAGCAGCCAAATGACCTCGAACACTGAAGCTTTATTT. The chain carries TRBV4-1 and TRBJ1-1, with D unresolved. The CDR3 is 14 amino acids. Germline V gene lookup returns CDR1 MGHRA and CDR2 YSYEKL.

The chain has TRBV7-8 and TRBJ2-1; 12 bases agree with TRBD2. V gave up 7 bases and J gave up 10 bases; unmatched junction bases: 11. The CDR3 loop spans 15 amino acids. Germline CDR1 SGHVS, CDR2 FQNEAQ. The CDR3 loop reads CASKTSGSLDGEQFF. CDR3 coding DNA: TGTGCCAGCAAGACTAGCGGGAGTCTGGACGGCGAGCAGTTCTTC.

There are a few counts of this clonotype. V gene TRBV5-6 combines with J gene TRBJ1-5; 10 nucleotides match TRBD1. With 2 bases clipped from V and 6 bases from J, the junction kept 17 bases outside the gene matches. The CDR3 runs 19 residues. Germline values: CDR1 SGHDT, CDR2 YYEEEE. CDR3: CASSFTPGTGEKNIQPQHF. As DNA, the CDR3 is TGTGCCAGCAGCTTCACCCCCGGGACAGGGGAAAAAAACATTCAGCCCCAGCATTTT.

The V call is TRBV11-2, the J call TRBJ2-2, with 11 nucleotides matching TRBD2. From germline, CDR1 is SGHAT and CDR2 FQNNGV. The CDR3 has 17 amino acids. The trim removed 5 bases at V and 9 bases at J, leaving 14 bases unmatched. This CDR3 is CASSRQVLAGEDRELFF. The CDR3 region has the DNA TGTGCCAGCAGCCGCCAAGTACTAGCGGGGGAGGACCGGGAGCTGTTTTTT.

The chain employs TRBV3-1 and TRBJ2-3; a possible D gene is TRBD2 (5 bases). In germline, CDR1 is LGHDT, CDR2 YNNKEL (reference sequence). The CDR3 covers 14 residues. V was pared by 4 bases and J by 6 bases, with 14 bases between. In DNA, the CDR3 is TGTGCCAGCAGCCCCATCGGGGAGAGGGATACGCAGTATTTT. Protein sequence: CASSPIGERDTQYF.

This clonotype was found many times. This sequence joins TRBV14 and TRBJ1-2; D possibly corresponds to TRBD1 (6 bases). Germline V CDR1 and CDR2: SGHDN, FVKESK. The CDR3 length is 13 residues. The germline V and J ends were trimmed by 1 base and 6 bases, with 9 bases remaining between them. The CDR3 sequence is CASSQVSGDGYTF. In nucleotides, the CDR3 is TGTGCCAGCAGCCAAGTGTCAGGGGATGGCTACACCTTC.

This clonotype was detected many times. The chain has TRBV6-2 or TRBV6-3 and TRBJ2-7; 12 bases map to TRBD2. The germline V gene encodes CDR1 MNHEY and CDR2 SVGEGT. The CDR3 is 18 amino acids. The trim removed 0 bases at V and 3 bases at J, leaving 9 bases unmatched. CDR3 sequence reads: CASSYSLAGGPGFYEQYF. DNA for the CDR3: TGTGCCAGCAGTTACTCGCTAGCGGGAGGGCCGGGCTTCTACGAGCAGTACTTC.

This clonotype appeared many times. This chain links TRBV20-1 with TRBJ2-7; 9 bases line up with TRBD1. V shed 4 bases and J 3 bases; nucleotides not matched to a gene: 7. Looked up from germline, CDR1 is DFQATT and CDR2 is SNEGSKA (reference sequence). This CDR3 is 14 amino acids long. CDR3 residues: CSATSDRGGYEQYF. The CDR3 bases are TGCAGTGCTACCTCGGACAGGGGCGGCTACGAGCAGTACTTC.

This clonotype came up many times. This chain links TRBV20-1 with TRBJ2-5, with no clear D. V lost 0 bases and J lost 3, with 11 bases in between. Germline loops: CDR1 DFQATT, CDR2 SNEGSKA (reference sequence). This CDR3 region has 14 residues. The CDR3 here is CSARDGVAEETQYF. Written as DNA, the CDR3 is TGCAGTGCTAGAGATGGGGTAGCCGAAGAGACCCAGTACTTC.

This chain joins TRBV20-1 and TRBJ1-5; D is undetermined. Between the trimmed V and J ends, which lost 0 bases and 2 bases, there was a span of 11 bases. Germline V gene data show CDR1 as DFQATT and CDR2 as SNEGSKA (reference sequence). The CDR3 totals 15 residues. This chain's CDR3 is CSARDPGRGNQPQHF. The CDR3 DNA sequence: TGCAGTGCTAGAGATCCCGGGAGAGGCAATCAGCCCCAGCATTTT.

The chain is built from TRBV15 and TRBJ1-3; a weak D match, TRBD1 (6 bases). Germline lookup yields CDR1 LNHNV and CDR2 YYDKDF (reference sequence). With 11 bases removed from V and 4 bases from J, the gap between germline ends came to 18 bases. This CDR3 has 14 amino acids. The CDR3 region is CAAKARGAGNTIYF. The CDR3 DNA is TGTGCCGCCAAGGCCAGGGGAGCGGGAAACACCATATATTTT.

This clonotype was detected many times. This chain uses TRBV20-1 with TRBJ2-1; 9 bases match TRBD1. V shed 3 bases and J 4 bases; nucleotides not matched to a gene: 10. Germline CDR1 reads DFQATT; CDR2 reads SNEGSKA (reference sequence). This CDR3 contains 16 residues. CDR3 DNA sequence: TGCAGTGCTAGGGGGACAGGGCCTGCACGATACAATGAGCAGTTCTTC. This sequence encodes CSARGTGPARYNEQFF.

This clonotype occurred many times. The chain couples TRBV30 to TRBJ1-2; 7 nucleotides line up with TRBD1. Unmatched junction bases numbered 1, after V lost 0 bases and J lost 3 bases. In germline, CDR1 is GTSNPN, CDR2 SVGIG (reference sequence). The CDR3 runs 13 residues. The CDR3 DNA follows: TGTGCCTGGAGTGTACAGGGGTACTATGGCTACACCTTC. This codes for CAWSVQGYYGYTF.

This clonotype appeared many times. V gene TRBV19 combines with J gene TRBJ2-1; the D gene is possibly TRBD1 (5 bases). This CDR3 spans 14 amino acids. Trimming cost V 3 bases and J 7 bases, with 13 bases left between them. Germline V gene data show CDR1 as LNHDA and CDR2 as SQIVND (reference sequence). CDR3 amino acids: CASSIGAMGNEQFF. The CDR3 nucleotides read TGTGCCAGTAGTATTGGGGCTATGGGGAATGAGCAGTTCTTC.